The 17 T cell receptor beta chains below come from one sample, sequenced in a study of immune heterogeneity within non-small cell lung tumors. Template input was genomic DNA from bulk tumor (around 610 ng per sample). Spaced far apart, several biopsies were taken from each primary tumor during surgery. Enrolled individuals presented with untreated, newly diagnosed non-small cell lung cancer and received curative surgery. It was a multiplex PCR that amplified TCR beta CDR3, with 32 V and 13 J primers. In TCRdb, the multiplex PCR reads were re-called with MiXCR into one record per CDR3 protein. In the table there are approximately 15,000 distinct CDR3 sequences, 25% to 35% of which are singletons. The sequencing sample was made of lung tumor tissue. All receptors derive from a man aged 35 to 55 with non-small cell lung cancer.

A note on this clonotype: A much larger clone is a single base away; this may be a read error. Since the CDR3 does not end with the conserved phenylalanine or tryptophan, this likely comes from a read error. The V call is TRBV7-8, the J call TRBJ2-7; maybe TRBD1 (6 bases). Germline V gene sequence: CDR1 SGHVS, CDR2 FQNEAQ. The CDR3 extends over 12 amino acids. V was shortened by 4 bases and J by 3 bases, with 7 bases between the two germline ends. CDR3 sequence: CASSWGHYEQYL. As DNA, the CDR3 is TGTGCCAGCAGCTGGGGACACTACGAGCAGTACCTC.

The V and J genes are TRBV20-1 and TRBJ2-3; D remains unclear. From germline, CDR1 is DFQATT and CDR2 SNEGSKA (reference sequence). V gave up 0 bases and J gave up 2 bases, with 9 bases separating them. The CDR3 loop spans 14 amino acids. The CDR3 loop is CSARDASTTDTQYF. CDR3 DNA sequence: TGCAGTGCTAGAGACGCCAGCACCACAGATACGCAGTATTTT.

This clonotype was counted at least ten times. The rearrangement links TRBV19 to TRBJ1-5, with D uncertain. The CDR3 extends over 17 amino acids. In germline, CDR1 is LNHDA, CDR2 SQIVND (reference sequence). The germline V and J ends were trimmed by 3 bases and 1 base, with 16 bases remaining between them. In nucleotides, the CDR3 is TGTGCCAGTAGTATCCGCCCAGGCGCAGAAAGCAATCAGCCCCAGCATTTT. Residues: CASSIRPGAESNQPQHF. Supplemented by reference TRBV19 and TRBJ1-5, the full variable domain reads DGGITQSPKYLFRKEGQNVTLSCEQNLNHDAMYWYRQDPGQGLRLIYYSQIVNDFQKGDIAEGYSVSREKKESFPLTVTSAQKNPTAFYLCASSIRPGAESNQPQHFGDGTRLSIL.

A word on this clonotype: No DNA is shown, since the ends of the CDR3 on it are uncertain; the CDR3 is the one TCRdb lists. The chain uses TRBV12-3 or TRBV12-4 and TRBJ1-3; the DNA was not compared with TRBD1, the D call given in the table. Ends included, the CDR3 has 15 residues. CDR3 protein: CASRFGTGTGNTTYF.

To note about this clonotype: This may stem from a read error, because a much larger clone lies one nucleotide away. This rearrangement joins TRBV30 to TRBJ1-6; 7 nucleotides match TRBD1. The CDR3 is 13 residues long. The V segment lost 7 bases and the J segment 9 bases; nucleotides outside the gene matches: 9. Germline assignment: CDR1 GTSNPN and CDR2 SVGIG (reference sequence). Here the CDR3 DNA reads TGTGCCTCCTACAGGGGCTGTGGTTCACCCCTCCACTTT. This sequence encodes CASYRGCGSPLHF.

The table lists this clonotype with a few counts. This chain connects TRBV7-9 to TRBJ1-3; D is unresolved. V was trimmed by 3 bases and J by 4 bases, leaving 7 bases between them. The CDR3 contains 13 residues. CDR1 is SEHNR and CDR2 is FQNEAQ in the germline V gene (reference sequence). The chain's CDR3 is CASSFETGNTIYF. The CDR3, as DNA: TGTGCCAGCAGCTTTGAGACCGGAAACACCATATATTTT.

Worth noting for this clonotype: A junction boundary mismatches the germline segment, possibly from a read error. The genes are TRBV11-2 and TRBJ2-1; 8 bases align to TRBD2. The CDR3 runs 15 residues. Germline lookup yields CDR1 SGHAT and CDR2 FQNNGV. The CDR3 region is CASSPRLAMGNEQSF. CDR3 bases: TGTGCCAGCAGCCCCCGACTAGCGATGGGCAATGAGCAGTCCTTC.

The chain carries TRBV6-2 or TRBV6-3 and TRBJ2-5, with D possibly matching TRBD1 (5 bases). V lost 10 bases to trimming and J lost 5 bases, with 23 bases between them. CDR3 length: 15 amino acids. CDR1 is MNHEY and CDR2 is SVGEGT in the germline V gene. The CDR3 protein is CAITTHRGLGETQYF. In DNA form, the CDR3 reads TGTGCCATCACTACCCATAGGGGTTTAGGGGAGACCCAGTACTTC.

A note on this clonotype: A much larger clone is a single base away; this may be a read error. The gene calls are TRBV28 and TRBJ1-2; D is unresolved. In germline, CDR1 is MDHEN, CDR2 SYDVKM. The CDR3 is 12 residues long. This CDR3 is CACSPAFYGYTF. The CDR3 DNA is TGTGCCTGCAGTCCAGCCTTCTATGGCTACACCTTC.

This clonotype was detected only once. A much larger clone is a single base away; this may be a read error. J is TRBJ2-3 and V is TRBV12-3 or TRBV12-4; 7 positions match TRBD2. The CDR3 loop spans 15 amino acids. Here the CDR3 reads CASSLGGRGTDTEYF. In nucleotides, the CDR3 is TGTGCCAGCAGTTTAGGGGGGAGGGGCACAGATACGGAGTATTTT.

As regards this clonotype: This may be a read error: a much more frequent sequence differs by one nucleotide. The chain links TRBV27 to TRBJ1-2; no reliable D call. This CDR3 comprises 13 residues. With 5 bases removed from V and 6 bases from J, the gap between germline ends came to 13 bases. The germline V gene has CDR1 MNHEY and CDR2 SMNVEV (reference sequence). The CDR3 loop is CASSPRPGNGYTF. As DNA, the CDR3 is TGTGCCAGCAGTCCCCGGCCGGGGAATGGCTACACCTTC.

DNA for the CDR3: TGTGCCAGCAGCTCAAGGGGACTAGCGGGAGTTGAGACCCAGTACTTC. Residues: CASSSRGLAGVETQYF. This chain uses TRBV11-3 with TRBJ2-5; 14 bases are a match to TRBD2. CDR3 length: 16 residues. The germline gives CDR1 SGHNT, CDR2 YENEEA. The V gene end was trimmed by 4 bases and the J gene end by 5 bases; junction bases not matched to a gene: 6.

As to this clonotype: A much larger clone lies one base from this, so it may be a read error. This CDR3 is CVSSLTKGNGYTF. The CDR3 DNA reads as TGTGTCAGCAGCTTAACGAAGGGGAATGGCTACACCTTC. The genes are TRBV7-2 and TRBJ1-2, with D possibly TRBD1 on 5 matching bases. The CDR3 spans 13 residues. Per the germline V gene, CDR1 is SGHTA and CDR2 is FQGNSA.

This clonotype was counted ten times or more. The genes are TRBV30 and TRBJ2-7; unclear D gene. The CDR3 is made up of 11 amino acids. Germline-derived CDR1 and CDR2 are GTSNPN and SVGIG (reference sequence). The V end was cut by 0 bases, the J end by 3 bases, with 3 bases between. The CDR3 protein is CAWSVGYEQYF. CDR3 DNA sequence: TGTGCCTGGAGTGTTGGCTACGAGCAGTACTTC.

This clonotype was seen ten or more times. The chain recombines TRBV24-1 with TRBJ2-5, with 7 bases matching TRBD1. The junction had 9 bases not matched to a gene; V was cut back by 2 bases and J by 1 base. Germline V gives CDR1 KGHDR, CDR2 SFDVKD. The CDR3 totals 17 residues. The CDR3: CATSDYRGAQVQETQYF. For the CDR3, the DNA is TGTGCCACCAGTGATTACAGGGGAGCCCAGGTCCAAGAGACCCAGTACTTC.

On this clonotype itself: It may be a read error: a sequence one base away is much more abundant. The missing conserved phenylalanine or tryptophan at the end of this CDR3 makes a read error likely. The J gene is TRBJ2-7, the V gene TRBV11-3; unclear D gene. This CDR3 comprises 13 residues. Per germline, CDR1 SGHNT and CDR2 YENEEA. V was cut by 0 bases and J by 4 bases, with 7 bases left in between. CDR3 coding DNA: TGTGCCAGCAGCTTAGATGGCGTATACGAGCAGTACTCC. It yields the protein CASSLDGVYEQYS.

This chain links TRBV5-1 with TRBJ2-2; TRBD2 aligns across 8 bases. CDR3 length equals 16 residues. After removal of 7 bases from V and 6 bases from J, the junction contained 14 bases not matched to a gene. The germline gives CDR1 SGHRS, CDR2 YFSETQ. The CDR3: CASGSGLAGWSGELFF. DNA for the CDR3: TGCGCCAGCGGCAGCGGACTAGCCGGATGGTCCGGGGAGCTGTTTTTT.